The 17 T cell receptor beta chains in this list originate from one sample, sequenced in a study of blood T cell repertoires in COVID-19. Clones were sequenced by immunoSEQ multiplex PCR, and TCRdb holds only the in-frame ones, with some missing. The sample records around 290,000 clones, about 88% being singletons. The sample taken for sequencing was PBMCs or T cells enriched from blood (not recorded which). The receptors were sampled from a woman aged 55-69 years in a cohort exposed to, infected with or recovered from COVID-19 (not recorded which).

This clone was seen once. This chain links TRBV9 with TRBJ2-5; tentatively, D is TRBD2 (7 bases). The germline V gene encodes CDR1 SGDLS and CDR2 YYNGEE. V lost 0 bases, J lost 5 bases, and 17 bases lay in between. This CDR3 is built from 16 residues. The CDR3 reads CASSVGVQGTKETQYF. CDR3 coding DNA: TGTGCCAGCAGCGTAGGAGTCCAGGGGACTAAGGAGACCCAGTACTTC. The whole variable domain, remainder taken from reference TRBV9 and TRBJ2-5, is DSGVTQTPKHLITATGQRVTLRCSPRSGDLSVYWYQQSLDQGLQFLIQYYNGEERAKGNILERFSAQQFPDLHSELNLSSLELGDSALYFCASSVGVQGTKETQYFGPGTRLLVL.

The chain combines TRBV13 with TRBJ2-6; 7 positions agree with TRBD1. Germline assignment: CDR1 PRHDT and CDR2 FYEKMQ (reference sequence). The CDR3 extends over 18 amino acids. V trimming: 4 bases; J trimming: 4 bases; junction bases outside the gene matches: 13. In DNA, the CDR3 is TGTGCCAGCAGCTCCCCTGAAGGGGGCGCGAGGGGGGCCAACGTCCTGACTTTC. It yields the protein CASSSPEGGARGANVLTF.

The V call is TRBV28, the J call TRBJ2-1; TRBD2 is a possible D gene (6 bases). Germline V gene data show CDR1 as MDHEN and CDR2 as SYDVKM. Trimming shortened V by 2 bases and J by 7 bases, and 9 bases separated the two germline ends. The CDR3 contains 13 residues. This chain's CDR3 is CASSLTSKNEQFF. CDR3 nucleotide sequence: TGTGCCAGCAGTTTAACTAGCAAGAATGAGCAGTTCTTC.

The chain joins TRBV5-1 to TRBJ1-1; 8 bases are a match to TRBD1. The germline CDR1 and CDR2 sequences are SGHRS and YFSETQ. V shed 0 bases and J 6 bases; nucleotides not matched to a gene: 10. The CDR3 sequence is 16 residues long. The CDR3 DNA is TGCGCCAGCAGCTTGGCTGTAGGACAGGGAAGATCTGAAGCTTTCTTT. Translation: CASSLAVGQGRSEAFF.

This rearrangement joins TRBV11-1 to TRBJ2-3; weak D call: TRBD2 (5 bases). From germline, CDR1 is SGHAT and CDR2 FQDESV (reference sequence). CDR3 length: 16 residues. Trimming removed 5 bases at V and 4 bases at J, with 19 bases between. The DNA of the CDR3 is TGTGCCAGCAGCCTTCTCGGACGGAGGCGCGCAGATACGCAGTATTTT. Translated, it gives CASSLLGRRRADTQYF.

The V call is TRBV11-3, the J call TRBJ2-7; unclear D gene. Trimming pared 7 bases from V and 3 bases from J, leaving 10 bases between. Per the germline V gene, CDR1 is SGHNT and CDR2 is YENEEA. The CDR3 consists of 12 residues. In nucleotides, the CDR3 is TGTGCCAGCACCCCCGTTTACTACGAGCAGTACTTC. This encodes CASTPVYYEQYF.

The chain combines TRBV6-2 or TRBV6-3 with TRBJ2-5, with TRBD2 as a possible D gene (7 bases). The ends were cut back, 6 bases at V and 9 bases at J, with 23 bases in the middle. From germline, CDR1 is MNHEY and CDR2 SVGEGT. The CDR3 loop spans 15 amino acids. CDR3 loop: CASSAIRGATPAQYF. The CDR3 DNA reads TGTGCCAGCAGCGCGATCCGGGGGGCGACTCCGGCCCAGTACTTC.

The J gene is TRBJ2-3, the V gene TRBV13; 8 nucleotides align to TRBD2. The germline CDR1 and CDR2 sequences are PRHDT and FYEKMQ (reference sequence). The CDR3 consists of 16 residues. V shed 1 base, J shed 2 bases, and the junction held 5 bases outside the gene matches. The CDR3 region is CASSLVSGKITDTQYF. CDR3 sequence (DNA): TGTGCCAGCAGCTTAGTTAGCGGGAAAATCACAGATACGCAGTATTTT.

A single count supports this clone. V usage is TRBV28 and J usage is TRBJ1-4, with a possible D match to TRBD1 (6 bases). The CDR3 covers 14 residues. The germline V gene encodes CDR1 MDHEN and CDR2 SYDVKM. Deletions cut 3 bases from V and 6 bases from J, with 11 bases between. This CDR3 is CASSFRGTYEKLFF. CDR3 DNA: TGTGCCAGCAGTTTCAGGGGAACGTATGAAAAACTGTTTTTT.

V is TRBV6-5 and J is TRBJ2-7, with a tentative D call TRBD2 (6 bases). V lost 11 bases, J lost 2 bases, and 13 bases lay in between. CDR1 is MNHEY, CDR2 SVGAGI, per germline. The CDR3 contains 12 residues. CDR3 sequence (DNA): TGTGCCCGTGGGGACTTGACCTACGAGCAGTACTTC. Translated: CARGDLTYEQYF.

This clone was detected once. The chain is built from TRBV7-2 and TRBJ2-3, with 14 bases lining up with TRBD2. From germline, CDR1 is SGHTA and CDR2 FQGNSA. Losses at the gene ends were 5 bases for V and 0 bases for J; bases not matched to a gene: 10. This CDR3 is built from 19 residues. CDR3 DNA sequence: TGTGCCAGCAGCCCGAGAGGGACTAGCGGGAGTATTAGCACAGATACGCAGTATTTT. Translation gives CASSPRGTSGSISTDTQYF. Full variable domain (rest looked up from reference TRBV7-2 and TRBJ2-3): GAGVSQSPSNKVTEKGKDVELRCDPISGHTALYWYRQSLGQGLEFLIYFQGNSAPDKSGLPSDRFSAERTGGSVSTLTIQRTQQEDSAVYLCASSPRGTSGSISTDTQYFGPGTRLTVL.

The CDR3 protein is CASSTYGQPQHF. Written as DNA, the CDR3 is TGTGCCAGCAGCACCTACGGTCAGCCCCAGCATTTT. V gene TRBV5-4 combines with J gene TRBJ1-5; D remains unclear. Trimming left V 4 bases short and J 6 bases short, with 8 bases between. The CDR3 sequence is 12 residues long. Germline CDR1 is SGHNT and CDR2 is YYREEE (reference sequence).

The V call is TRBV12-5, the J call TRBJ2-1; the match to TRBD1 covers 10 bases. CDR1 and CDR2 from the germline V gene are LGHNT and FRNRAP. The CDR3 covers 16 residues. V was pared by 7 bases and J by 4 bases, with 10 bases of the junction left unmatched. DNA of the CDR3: TGTGCTAGTGCTCTTAGGGACAGGGGTTCGTACAATGAGCAGTTCTTC. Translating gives CASALRDRGSYNEQFF.

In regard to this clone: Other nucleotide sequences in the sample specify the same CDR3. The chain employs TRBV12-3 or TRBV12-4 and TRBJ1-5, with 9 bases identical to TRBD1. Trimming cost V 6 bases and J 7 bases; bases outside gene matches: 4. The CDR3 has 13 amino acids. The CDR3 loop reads CASRGQGGQPQHF. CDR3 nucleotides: TGTGCCAGCAGGGGACAGGGAGGACAGCCCCAGCATTTT.

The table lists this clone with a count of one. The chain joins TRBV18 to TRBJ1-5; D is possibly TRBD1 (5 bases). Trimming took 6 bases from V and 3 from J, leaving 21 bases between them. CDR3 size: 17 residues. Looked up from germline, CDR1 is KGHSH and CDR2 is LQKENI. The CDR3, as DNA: TGTGCCAGCTCGCAACAAGGGATACAGGCCACCAATCAGCCCCAGCATTTT. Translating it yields CASSQQGIQATNQPQHF.

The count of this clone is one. The CDR3 here is CASSGAGNANSPLHF. CDR3 coding DNA: TGTGCCAGCAGTGGGGCAGGGAATGCTAATTCACCCCTCCACTTT. The chain employs TRBV2 and TRBJ1-6, with a tentative D call TRBD1 (5 bases). CDR1 is SNHLY and CDR2 is FYNNEI in the germline V gene. This CDR3 comprises 15 residues. The V gene lost 4 bases and the J gene lost 6 bases, with 13 bases spanning the gap.

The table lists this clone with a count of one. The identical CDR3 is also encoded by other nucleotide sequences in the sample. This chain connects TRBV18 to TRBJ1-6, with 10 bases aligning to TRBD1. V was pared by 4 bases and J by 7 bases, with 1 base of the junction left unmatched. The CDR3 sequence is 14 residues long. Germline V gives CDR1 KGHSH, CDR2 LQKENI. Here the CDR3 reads CASSQDRGNSPLHF. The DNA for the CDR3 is TGTGCCAGCTCACAGGACAGGGGGAATTCACCCCTCCACTTT.